This T cell receptor beta chain appears in the sequencing data of a study of OX40 agonist ivuxolimab in advanced cancers. Study-wide background: Patients were infused with ivuxolimab every 2 weeks at 0.01 to 10 mg/kg. Three patients, one with hepatocellular carcinoma and two with cutaneous melanoma, responded partially.

The CDR3 covers 15 residues. Trimming at V came to 9 bases and at J to 5 bases, leaving 15 bases not matched to a gene. The germline gives CDR1 MNHEY, CDR2 SVGAGI. Clones were sequenced by immunoSEQ multiplex PCR, and TCRdb holds only the in-frame ones, with some missing. The sample lists more than 10,000 clones, around 82% occurring once. General study results and limits: Researchers report that CD8+ T cells had, on average, more expanded clones than CD4+.

Details on this clone: No antigen is known for it.

V gene TRBV6-5 combines with J gene TRBJ1-2, with 7 nucleotides matching TRBD1. This TCR came from an adult with an advanced solid tumor such as melanoma, head and neck, liver or kidney cancer. Sequences were derived from CD4+ or CD8+ T cells sorted from blood, sampled in a trial of the OX40 agonist ivuxolimab. The CDR3 coding sequence is TGTGCCAGTGGGACAGCACCCGCTACGTATTATGGCTACACCTTC. The encoded protein is CASGTAPATYYGYTF.